Shown below are 31 T cell receptor beta chains from a single sample sequenced in a study of early T cells in non-severe SARS-CoV-2 infection. Each CDR3 protein gets one entry after TCRdb re-called the 5' RACE reads with MiXCR. In the table there are some 110,000 distinct CDR3 sequences, 14% to 15% of which are singletons. Sequencing used whole blood. The receptors here all came from an adult who was a healthcare worker with PCR-confirmed SARS-CoV-2 infection or an uninfected control (not recorded which).

The rearrangement links TRBV20-1 to TRBJ2-1, with D perhaps TRBD2 (5 bases). Germline V gene sequence: CDR1 DFQATT, CDR2 SNEGSKA (reference sequence). This CDR3 has 13 residues. V lost 4 bases and J 2 bases, leaving 9 bases between the germline ends. The chain's CDR3 is CSANEGTYNEQFF. The DNA for the CDR3 is TGCAGTGCTAACGAGGGAACCTACAATGAGCAGTTCTTC.

This clonotype was recorded a few times. The V and J genes are TRBV29-1 and TRBJ1-1, with TRBD1 matching over 7 bases. Unmatched junction bases numbered 7, after V lost 6 bases and J lost 0 bases. There are 14 residues in the CDR3. Per germline, CDR1 SQVTM and CDR2 ANQGSEA. This chain's CDR3 is CSVDQGGMNTEAFF. CDR3 in DNA: TGCAGCGTAGATCAGGGGGGTATGAACACTGAAGCTTTCTTT.

Worth noting for this clonotype: Since a much larger clone is just one base distant, this may be a read error. The chain is built from TRBV12-3 or TRBV12-4 and TRBJ1-5; D gene ambiguous. This CDR3 comprises 13 residues. CDR3 sequence: CAGSLGEHQPQHF. The DNA for the CDR3 is TGTGCCGGCAGTTTGGGTGAACATCAGCCCCAGCATTTT.

This clonotype was seen a few times. V is TRBV6-5 and J is TRBJ2-3; D may match TRBD1 or TRBD2 (5 bases each). Germline CDR1 and CDR2: MNHEY and SVGAGI. V gave up 6 bases and J gave up 0 bases, with 25 bases separating them. CDR3 length: 19 residues. CDR3 DNA: TGTGCCAGCAGCTCCTCCGGGGACCCTTTTGCGGCTAGCACAGATACGCAGTATTTT. This codes for CASSSSGDPFAASTDTQYF.

This sequence joins TRBV19 and TRBJ2-1; 8 bases are a match to TRBD2. The ends lost 5 bases at V and 6 bases at J; junction bases unmatched: 6. This CDR3 region has 14 residues. Germline lookup yields CDR1 LNHDA and CDR2 SQIVND (reference sequence). CDR3 DNA sequence: TGTGCCAGTAGTCCTTTAGCGGGGAGCAATGAGCAGTTCTTC. Amino acid sequence: CASSPLAGSNEQFF. The full variable domain, completed using reference TRBV19 and TRBJ2-1, is DGGITQSPKYLFRKEGQNVTLSCEQNLNHDAMYWYRQDPGQGLRLIYYSQIVNDFQKGDIAEGYSVSREKKESFPLTVTSAQKNPTAFYLCASSPLAGSNEQFFGPGTRLTVL.

This chain connects TRBV9 to TRBJ1-1; D is possibly TRBD1 (5 bases). Germline V gene sequence: CDR1 SGDLS, CDR2 YYNGEE. The CDR3 is made up of 14 amino acids. V dropped 0 bases and J dropped 3 bases, with 9 bases sitting between them. This chain's CDR3 is CASSVDLGDTEAFF. CDR3 DNA sequence: TGTGCCAGCAGCGTAGATCTGGGGGACACTGAAGCTTTCTTT.

A note on this clonotype: An end of the junction does not agree with germline; a read error may underlie this. The chain joins TRBV11-2 to TRBJ2-6; the D call may be TRBD1 or TRBD2 (5 bases each). Germline lookup yields CDR1 SGHAT and CDR2 FQNNGV. This CDR3 has 15 amino acids. For the CDR3, the DNA is TGTGTCAGCAGTTGGGGGATCTCTGGGGCCAACGTCCTGACTTTC. Translating it yields CVSSWGISGANVLTF.

This clonotype appeared many times. The rearrangement links TRBV7-8 to TRBJ1-1; TRBD1 might be the D (5 bases). The germline gives CDR1 SGHVS, CDR2 FQNEAQ. The CDR3 runs to 13 residues. The ends were cut back, 7 bases at V and 4 bases at J, with 13 bases in the middle. The CDR3 loop is CASNPRGGTEAFF. The CDR3 DNA sequence: TGTGCCAGCAACCCGAGGGGCGGCACTGAAGCTTTCTTT. Supplemented by reference TRBV7-8 and TRBJ1-1, the full variable domain reads GAGVSQSPRYKVAKRGQDVALRCDPISGHVSLFWYQQALGQGPEFLTYFQNEAQLDKSGLPSDRFFAERPEGSVSTLKIQRTQQEDSAVYLCASNPRGGTEAFFGQGTRLTVV.

There are many counts of this clonotype. V is TRBV29-1 and J is TRBJ1-2, with D maybe TRBD1 (5 bases). The CDR3 loop spans 11 amino acids. CDR1 is SQVTM and CDR2 is ANQGSEA in the germline V gene. CDR3 bases: TGCACGGGGACTACGGGGAGAGGCTACACCTTC. This gives the protein CTGTTGRGYTF. Full variable domain (missing parts from reference TRBV29-1 and TRBJ1-2): SAVISQKPSRDICQRGTSLTIQCQVDSQVTMMFWYRQQPGQSLTLIATANQGSEATYESGFVIDKFPISRPNLTFSTLTVSNMSPEDSSIYLCTGTTGRGYTFGSGTRLTVV.

The rearrangement uses TRBV7-8 and TRBJ2-2; no clear D. Germline CDR1 and CDR2: SGHVS and FQNEAQ. The CDR3 totals 14 residues. Trimming cost V 5 bases and J 1 base, with 8 bases left between them. CDR3 residues: CASSAHMNTGELFF. The CDR3 region has the DNA TGTGCCAGCAGCGCGCATATGAACACCGGGGAGCTGTTTTTT.

This chain joins TRBV29-1 and TRBJ2-5, with 11 nucleotides matching TRBD1. The CDR3 length is 17 residues. J lost 2 bases, V lost 0 bases, and 8 bases had no gene match. Germline values: CDR1 SQVTM, CDR2 ANQGSEA. CDR3 loop: CSVEEGQGAGQQETQYF. CDR3 DNA sequence: TGCAGCGTTGAAGAAGGACAGGGGGCCGGACAGCAAGAGACCCAGTACTTC.

J is TRBJ2-4 and V is TRBV19; 7 positions match TRBD1. V was pared by 5 bases and J by 4 bases, with 8 bases of the junction left unmatched. This CDR3 has 15 residues. CDR1 and CDR2 from the germline V gene are LNHDA and SQIVND (reference sequence). The CDR3 region has the DNA TGTGCCAGTAGTCTCACGGACAGGTGGAAAAACATTCAGTACTTC. Encoded protein: CASSLTDRWKNIQYF.

This clonotype turned up a few times. The genes are TRBV20-1 and TRBJ2-1, with D perhaps TRBD1 (6 bases). Trimming left V 3 bases short and J 9 bases short, with 12 bases between. The CDR3 is 12 amino acids. In germline, CDR1 is DFQATT, CDR2 SNEGSKA (reference sequence). The CDR3 sequence is CSARNRVGEQFF. The CDR3 DNA sequence: TGCAGTGCTAGGAACAGGGTTGGTGAGCAGTTCTTC.

At least ten counts were recorded for this clonotype. The chain uses TRBV7-8 and TRBJ2-2, with D perhaps TRBD1 (7 bases). Trimming left V 5 bases short and J 1 base short, with 11 bases between. Germline V gene lookup returns CDR1 SGHVS and CDR2 FQNEAQ. The CDR3 length is 15 residues. The CDR3 DNA follows: TGTGCCAGCAGCCGCGGGACAGTGAACACCGGGGAGCTGTTTTTT. Translation gives CASSRGTVNTGELFF.

CDR3 in DNA: TGTGCCAGCAGTACATCGACCGCTACCTACGAGCAGTACTTC. It specifies CASSTSTATYEQYF. The chain employs TRBV12-3 or TRBV12-4 and TRBJ2-7; D is ambiguous. Trimming shortened V by 5 bases and J by 2 bases, and 13 bases separated the two germline ends. This CDR3 contains 14 residues.

The V and J genes are TRBV7-9 and TRBJ1-3; D ambiguous. V was cut by 11 bases and J by 2 bases, with 13 bases left in between. The CDR3 sequence is 13 residues long. Looked up from germline, CDR1 is SEHNR and CDR2 is FQNEAQ (reference sequence). The CDR3 is CAHDIGPGNTIYF. The CDR3 bases are TGTGCCCACGATATCGGGCCTGGAAACACCATATATTTT.

This clonotype was seen a few times. The V and J genes are TRBV12-2 and TRBJ1-1. TRBV12-2 is labeled a pseudogene. This CDR3 is built from 15 residues. CDR3 coding DNA: TGTGCAAGTCGCTTAGGAGTAGGGAAGAACACTGAAGCTTTCTTT. Its protein is CASRLGVGKNTEAFF.

The chain carries TRBV3-1 and TRBJ1-2; D is unresolved. This CDR3 contains 11 residues. Trimming cost V 1 base and J 8 bases, with 5 bases left between them. The germline V gene has CDR1 LGHDT and CDR2 YNNKEL (reference sequence). The CDR3 coding sequence is TGTGCCAGCAGCCAAGGGGAGGGCTACACCTTC. Amino acid sequence: CASSQGEGYTF.

This chain connects TRBV3-1 to TRBJ1-3; 10 bases fit TRBD1. In germline, CDR1 is LGHDT, CDR2 YNNKEL (reference sequence). The CDR3 has 17 amino acids. V shed 3 bases and J 0 bases; nucleotides not matched to a gene: 5. Here the CDR3 DNA reads TGTGCCAGCAGCCAGGGACAGGGGCTCCTCTCTGGAAACACCATATATTTT. It codes for CASSQGQGLLSGNTIYF.

This clonotype was observed once. The chain recombines TRBV29-1 with TRBJ1-2; 7 positions match TRBD1. Germline V CDR1 and CDR2: SQVTM, ANQGSEA. This CDR3 contains 10 residues. Germline trimming cut 6 bases from V and 7 bases from J; bases unmatched to any gene: 2. The CDR3 DNA is TGCAGCGTCGGGACAGCTGGCTACACCTTC. It encodes CSVGTAGYTF.

As to this clonotype: This may arise from a read error, as a much more abundant clone is one base away. This chain's CDR3 is CARSYMGGEGYTF. The CDR3 DNA reads as TGTGCCAGGAGTTACATGGGGGGCGAAGGCTACACCTTC. J is TRBJ1-2 and V is TRBV6-6, with a possible D match to TRBD1 (6 bases). The CDR3 totals 13 residues. Germline loops: CDR1 MNHNY, CDR2 SVGAGI (reference sequence).

The rearrangement uses TRBV29-1 and TRBJ2-3; D unclear. Germline V lookup: CDR1 SQVTM, CDR2 ANQGSEA. The CDR3 is 14 amino acids. V was clipped by 3 bases and J by 1 base, with 11 bases between them. The CDR3 here is CSVEKGTGTDTQYF. As DNA, the CDR3 is TGCAGCGTTGAGAAGGGTACGGGCACAGATACGCAGTATTTT.

This clonotype was seen only a few times. The chain recombines TRBV2 with TRBJ2-1; either TRBD1 or TRBD2 may supply D (5 bases each). V was trimmed by 8 bases and J by 9 bases, leaving 14 bases between them. The CDR3 is 12 residues long. The germline V gene has CDR1 SNHLY and CDR2 FYNNEI. The CDR3 loop is CASSPAGGEQFF. CDR3 coding DNA: TGTGCCAGCTCGCCCGCTGGGGGTGAGCAGTTCTTC. Full variable domain (remainder filled in from reference TRBV2 and TRBJ2-1): EPEVTQTPSHQVTQMGQEVILRCVPISNHLYFYWYRQILGQKVEFLVSFYNNEISEKSEIFDDQFSVERPDGSNFTLKIRSTKLEDSAMYFCASSPAGGEQFFGPGTRLTVL.

The chain uses TRBV11-2 and TRBJ1-4; 7 positions match TRBD1. Germline assignment: CDR1 SGHAT and CDR2 FQNNGV. Germline trimming cut 0 bases from V and 14 bases from J; bases unmatched to any gene: 6. The CDR3 sequence is 13 residues long. In nucleotides, the CDR3 is TGTGCCAGCAGCTTAGATCGGGAGGGGGCTCTGTTTTTT. It codes for CASSLDREGALFF.

V is TRBV20-1 and J is TRBJ2-7; 8 nucleotides line up with TRBD2. V gave up 5 bases and J gave up 4 bases; unmatched junction bases: 10. The CDR3 sequence is 14 residues long. The germline V gene encodes CDR1 DFQATT and CDR2 SNEGSKA (reference sequence). The CDR3 DNA follows: TGCAGTGCTGACAGTCGCGGGGGGCCGTACGAGCAGTACTTC. Protein product: CSADSRGGPYEQYF.

This clonotype has a count of ten or more. The chain is built from TRBV5-4 and TRBJ2-2; D is tentatively TRBD1 or TRBD2 (5 bases each). The length of the CDR3 is 14 residues. V lost 1 base and J lost 6, with 10 bases in between. The germline V gene encodes CDR1 SGHNT and CDR2 YYREEE (reference sequence). The CDR3 sequence: CASSLTGAAGELFF. The CDR3 DNA reads TGTGCCAGCAGCTTGACCGGGGCGGCCGGGGAGCTGTTTTTT.

In regard to this clonotype: Being one base from a much bigger clone, this may be a read error. The J gene is TRBJ2-3, the V gene TRBV10-3; TRBD2 might be the D (5 bases). Germline CDR1 is ENHRY and CDR2 is SYGVKD. The germline V and J ends were trimmed by 4 bases and 6 bases, with 14 bases remaining between them. CDR3 length: 14 amino acids. The CDR3 nucleotides read TGTGCCATCAGTGTTGGACTGGGGTCGGATACGCAGTATTTT. Its translation: CAISVGLGSDTQYF.

In this sample, this clonotype turned up a few times. V and J are TRBV7-9 and TRBJ2-5; D might be TRBD2 (6 bases). The germline V and J ends were trimmed by 2 bases and 4 bases, with 11 bases remaining between them. Germline V lookup: CDR1 SEHNR, CDR2 FQNEAQ (reference sequence). The CDR3 length is 14 residues. The CDR3 nucleotides are TGTGCCAGCAGCTTACCCGGGACTCCAGAGACCCAGTACTTC. Translation: CASSLPGTPETQYF. The full variable domain, its missing parts supplied by reference TRBV7-9 and TRBJ2-5, is DTGVSQNPRHKITKRGQNVTFRCDPISEHNRLYWYRQTLGQGPEFLTYFQNEAQLEKSRLLSDRFSAERPKGSFSTLEIQRTEQGDSAMYLCASSLPGTPETQYFGPGTRLLVL.

V and J are TRBV6-1 and TRBJ2-5, with a weak D call TRBD2 (6 bases). Trimming removed 4 bases from V and 4 bases from J, with 13 bases in between. In germline, CDR1 is MNHNS, CDR2 SASEGT. CDR3 length equals 14 residues. The CDR3 loop is CASSAGVSGETQYF. Here the CDR3 DNA reads TGTGCCAGCAGTGCGGGGGTATCGGGAGAGACCCAGTACTTC.

This clonotype has a handful of counts. The gene calls are TRBV2 and TRBJ2-3; TRBD1 matches 10 bases. CDR1 and CDR2 (germline): SNHLY, FYNNEI. V gave up 5 bases and J gave up 4 bases; unmatched junction bases: 3. There are 14 residues in the CDR3. The CDR3 DNA is TGTGCCAGCAGTACGGGACAGGGGTCAGATACGCAGTATTTT. Translating it yields CASSTGQGSDTQYF.

The chain uses TRBV18 and TRBJ2-7; 9 positions agree with TRBD1. This CDR3 has 14 amino acids. Per the germline V gene, CDR1 is KGHSH and CDR2 is LQKENI. V was clipped by 6 bases and J by 5 bases; unmatched bases: 8. Written as DNA, the CDR3 is TGTGCCAGCTCCCCGGGACAGGGAAGCGACGAGCAGTACTTC. This encodes CASSPGQGSDEQYF.